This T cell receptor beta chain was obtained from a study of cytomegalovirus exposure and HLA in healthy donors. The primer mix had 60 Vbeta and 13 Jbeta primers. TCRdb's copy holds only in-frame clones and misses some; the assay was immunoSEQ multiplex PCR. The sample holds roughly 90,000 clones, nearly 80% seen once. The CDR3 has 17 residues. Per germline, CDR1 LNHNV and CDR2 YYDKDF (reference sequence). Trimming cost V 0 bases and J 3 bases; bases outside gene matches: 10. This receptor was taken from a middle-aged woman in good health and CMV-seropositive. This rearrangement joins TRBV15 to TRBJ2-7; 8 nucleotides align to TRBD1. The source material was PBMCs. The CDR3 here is CATSRDLAPDRDYEQYF. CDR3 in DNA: TGTGCCACCAGCAGAGATCTAGCGCCGGACAGGGACTACGAGCAGTACTTC.